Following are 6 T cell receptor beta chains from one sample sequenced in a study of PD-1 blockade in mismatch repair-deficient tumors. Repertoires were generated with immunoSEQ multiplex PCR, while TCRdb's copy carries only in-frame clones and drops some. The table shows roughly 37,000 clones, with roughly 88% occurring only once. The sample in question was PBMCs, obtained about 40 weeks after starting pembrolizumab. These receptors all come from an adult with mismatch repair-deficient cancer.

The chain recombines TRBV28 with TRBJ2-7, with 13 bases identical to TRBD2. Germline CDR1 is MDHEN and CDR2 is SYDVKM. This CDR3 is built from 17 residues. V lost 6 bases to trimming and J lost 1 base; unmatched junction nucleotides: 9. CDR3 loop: CASRTVPGLAGSYEQYF. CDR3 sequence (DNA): TGTGCCAGCAGGACCGTACCGGGACTAGCGGGATCCTACGAGCAGTACTTC.

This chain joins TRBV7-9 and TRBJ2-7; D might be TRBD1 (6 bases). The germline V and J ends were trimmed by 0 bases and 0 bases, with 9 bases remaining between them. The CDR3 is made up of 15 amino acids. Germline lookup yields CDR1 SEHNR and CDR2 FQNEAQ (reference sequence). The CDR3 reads CASSLAPGASYEQYF. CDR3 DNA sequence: TGTGCCAGCAGCTTAGCGCCAGGGGCCTCCTACGAGCAGTACTTC.

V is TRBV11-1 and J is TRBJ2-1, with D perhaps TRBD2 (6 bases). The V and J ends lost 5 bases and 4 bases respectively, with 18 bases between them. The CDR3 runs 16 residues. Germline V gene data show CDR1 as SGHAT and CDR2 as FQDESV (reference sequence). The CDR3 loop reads CASSPWTTRKYNEQFF. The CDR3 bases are TGTGCCAGCAGCCCCTGGACTACCCGAAAATACAATGAGCAGTTCTTC.

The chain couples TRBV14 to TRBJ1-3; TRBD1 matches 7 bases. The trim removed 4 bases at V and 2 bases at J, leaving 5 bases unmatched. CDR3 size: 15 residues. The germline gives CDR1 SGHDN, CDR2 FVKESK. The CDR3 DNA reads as TGTGCCAGCAGCCTCGACAGGGCCACTGGAAACACCATATATTTT. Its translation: CASSLDRATGNTIYF.

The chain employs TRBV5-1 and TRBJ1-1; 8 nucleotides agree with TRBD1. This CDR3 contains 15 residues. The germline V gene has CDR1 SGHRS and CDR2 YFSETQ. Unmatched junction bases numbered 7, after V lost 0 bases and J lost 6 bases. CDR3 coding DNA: TGCGCCAGCAGCTTGGCCCCAGGGGGCTTGGCTGAAGCTTTCTTT. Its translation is CASSLAPGGLAEAFF. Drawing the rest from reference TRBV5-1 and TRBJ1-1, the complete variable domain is KAGVTQTPRYLIKTRGQQVTLSCSPISGHRSVSWYQQTPGQGLQFLFEYFSETQRNKGNFPGRFSGRQFSNSRSEMNVSTLELGDSALYLCASSLAPGGLAEAFFGQGTRLTVV.

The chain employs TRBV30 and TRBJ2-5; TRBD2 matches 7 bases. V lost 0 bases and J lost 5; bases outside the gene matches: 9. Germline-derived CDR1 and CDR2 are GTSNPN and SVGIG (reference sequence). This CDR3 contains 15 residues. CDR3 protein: CAWSVRLREGETQYF. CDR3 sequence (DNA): TGTGCCTGGAGTGTACGTCTCAGGGAGGGGGAGACCCAGTACTTC.